This T cell receptor beta chain was sequenced for a study of blood T cells in healthy people across ages. Whole-study results and caveats: Researchers judged that diversity estimates from one million T cells fell short of true values.

The length of the CDR3 is 15 residues. CDR1 is SGDLS and CDR2 is YYNGEE in the germline V gene. Trimming left V 4 bases short and J 6 bases short, with 19 bases between. There are a few counts of this clonotype. Its matching antigen is unknown. A sample-barcoded 5' primer and a J-beta primer mix were used in a second PCR of about 7 to 12 cycles. Tagging of each cDNA molecule was performed by a template-switch adaptor with 12 random nucleotides. Each CDR3 protein gets one entry after TCRdb re-called the 5' RACE reads with MiXCR. The table records about 760,000 distinct CDR3 sequences, approximately 25% of them present only once. These data were also reused for a study on T cells of mothers and their children. That paper adds: Persisting microchimeric T cell clones went undetected.

The clonotype comes from a boy between 10 and 17 years old in good health. Sequenced sample: blood. The chain recombines TRBV9 with TRBJ1-1, with D uncertain. CDR3 bases: TGTGCCAGCAGCTTAGGGATTGGGTCAGGAGCTGAAGCTTTCTTT. It encodes CASSLGIGSGAEAFF.